Each of the 2 T cell receptor beta chains below was sequenced from the same sample in a study of OX40 agonist ivuxolimab in advanced cancers. Only in-frame clones appear in the TCRdb table, and some are missing; sequencing was by immunoSEQ multiplex PCR. Among about 35,000 clones, roughly 90% were seen once, and the ten largest hold about 33%. This sample comprised CD4+ or CD8+ T cells sorted from blood, obtained in a trial of the OX40 agonist ivuxolimab. The receptors here all came from an adult with an advanced solid tumor such as melanoma, head and neck, liver or kidney cancer.

This clone was counted only a few times. Germline is not matched at one junction end, which may reflect a read error. V gene TRBV6-1 combines with J gene TRBJ2-2; D may correspond to TRBD1 or TRBD2 (5 bases each). CDR1 and CDR2 (germline): MNHNS, SASEGT. This CDR3 is 19 amino acids long. CDR3 protein: CASSEESRGLLPNTGELFF. CDR3 in DNA: TGTGCCAGCAGCGAAGAGTCCCGGGGCCTTTTACCGAACACCGGGGAGCTGTTTTTT.

The chain couples TRBV7-2 to TRBJ1-4; 7 bases map to TRBD1. With 5 bases clipped from V and 8 bases from J, the junction kept 11 bases outside the gene matches. CDR1 and CDR2 (germline): SGHTA, FQGNSA. The CDR3 spans 15 residues. The CDR3 DNA reads TGTGCCAGCAGCCTCCCCGTGACAGGGAGAGAAAAACTGTTTTTT. It yields the protein CASSLPVTGREKLFF.